The 7 T cell receptor beta chains given below trace back to one sample, sequenced in a study of metastatic and nonmetastatic thyroid tumors. All patients reached thyroid surgery having received no treatment beforehand. Through MiXCR, TCRdb re-clonotyped the PCR reads. The sample contains under 20,000 clones, 26% of which appear only once. The specimen sequenced was tumor tissue. The source is a female donor with papillary thyroid cancer or a benign thyroid nodule (not recorded which). Some clones in this sample may be carry-over from other donors' samples.

The CDR3 sequence is CSAQDRGQGQETQYF. The CDR3 nucleotides are TGCAGTGCCCAAGACAGGGGGCAGGGACAAGAGACCCAGTACTTC. The chain joins TRBV20-1 to TRBJ2-5, with 10 bases fitting TRBD1. This CDR3 is 15 amino acids long. V lost 6 bases, J lost 2 bases, and 9 bases stayed unmatched. Germline V CDR1 and CDR2: DFQATT, SNEGSKA (reference sequence).

This sequence joins TRBV11-2 and TRBJ2-2; perhaps TRBD1 as D (5 bases). Trimming took off 5 bases at V and 15 bases at J, with 22 bases between the two ends. Germline-derived CDR1 and CDR2 are SGHAT and FQNNGV. The CDR3 runs to 14 residues. The CDR3 spells CASSPPRVPKMVFF. Here the CDR3 DNA reads TGTGCCAGCAGCCCCCCCAGGGTCCCAAAGATGGTGTTTTTT.

This clone was seen many times. The J gene is TRBJ2-3, the V gene TRBV20-1; 10 nucleotides agree with TRBD1. CDR3 length: 14 residues. V shed 5 bases and J 5 bases; nucleotides not matched to a gene: 7. Germline lookup yields CDR1 DFQATT and CDR2 SNEGSKA (reference sequence). CDR3 DNA sequence: TGCAGTGCTTCCCTCGACAGGGGGCAAGATACGCAGTATTTT. It yields the protein CSASLDRGQDTQYF.

About this clone itself: One base away lies a much larger clone, so this may be a sequencing read error. This chain links TRBV7-2 with TRBJ2-7; perhaps TRBD2 as D (7 bases). Per the germline V gene, CDR1 is SGHTA and CDR2 is FQGNSA. The length of the CDR3 is 14 residues. Trimming left V 8 bases short and J 6 bases short, with 20 bases between. The CDR3 spells CASSRGGARLEQYF. The CDR3 DNA follows: TGTGCCAGCTCACGTGGGGGGGCGCGGCTCGAGCAGTACTTC.

This clone was seen ten or more times. The chain joins TRBV25-1 to TRBJ1-1; possible D gene TRBD1, 5 bases. There are 12 residues in the CDR3. V gave up 4 bases and J gave up 6 bases, with 9 bases separating them. CDR1 and CDR2 from the germline V gene are MGHDK and SYGVNS. The CDR3 DNA is TGTGCCAGCAGTGCTCTGGGGGCTGAAGCTTTCTTT. It encodes CASSALGAEAFF.

This clone was counted at least ten times. This chain uses TRBV19 with TRBJ2-2, with D uncertain. V dropped 4 bases and J dropped 0 bases, with 6 bases sitting between them. The germline V gene has CDR1 LNHDA and CDR2 SQIVND (reference sequence). The CDR3 runs to 14 residues. CDR3 sequence reads: CASSRQTNTGELFF. CDR3 nucleotides: TGTGCCAGTAGTAGGCAGACGAACACCGGGGAGCTGTTTTTT.

V and J are TRBV28 and TRBJ1-3, with D possibly TRBD1 on 6 matching bases. The CDR3 sequence is 17 residues long. From germline, CDR1 is MDHEN and CDR2 SYDVKM. The germline V and J ends were trimmed by 7 bases and 4 bases, with 23 bases remaining between them. The CDR3 reads CASTKGGANRSGNTIYF. CDR3 nucleotide sequence: TGTGCCAGCACCAAGGGGGGGGCGAATCGTTCGGGAAACACCATATATTTT.